This T cell receptor (beta chain) was sequenced in a study of blood T cell repertoires in COVID-19. Study-level background: COVID-19 samples from acute and convalescent phases originated in the United States, Italy and Spain. T cells, B-cell-depleted T cells, or PBMCs provided the cDNA or gDNA that served as material.

Per the original methods: Using reference gene primer amplification, nucleated cell counts were estimated. Using immunoSEQ multiplex PCR, the repertoire was profiled, and TCRdb retains in-frame clones only, with some absent. The V and J calls and clone size were taken over from that table, and D and trimming were inferred from the DNA. The table lists more than 110,000 clones, about four fifths of them singletons, with around 12% in the top ten. Trimming removed 1 base from V and 5 bases from J, with 8 bases in between. Germline CDR1 is MGHDK and CDR2 is SYGVNS. This CDR3 spans 13 amino acids. The sequence was collected from a man at least 80 years old with acute or convalescent COVID-19. The chain employs TRBV25-1 and TRBJ2-5; weak D call: TRBD2 (6 bases). The sequenced sample was peripheral blood. CDR3 in DNA: TGTGCCAGCAGTGAATTGGGGGGTGAGACCCAGTACTTC. Its protein is CASSELGGETQYF.